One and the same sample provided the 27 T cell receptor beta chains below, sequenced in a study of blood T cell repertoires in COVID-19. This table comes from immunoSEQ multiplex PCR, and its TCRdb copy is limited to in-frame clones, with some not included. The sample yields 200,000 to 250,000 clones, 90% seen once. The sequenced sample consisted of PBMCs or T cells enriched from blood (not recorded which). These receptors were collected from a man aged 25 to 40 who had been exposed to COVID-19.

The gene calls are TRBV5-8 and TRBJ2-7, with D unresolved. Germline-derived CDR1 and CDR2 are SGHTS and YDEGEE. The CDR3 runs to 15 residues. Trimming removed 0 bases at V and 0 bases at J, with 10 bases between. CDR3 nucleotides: TGTGCCAGCAGCTTGGGACTTAGGAGCTCCTACGAGCAGTACTTC. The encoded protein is CASSLGLRSSYEQYF.

CDR3 nucleotides: TGTGCCAGCCGACGGGACAGGGCTTCGGATTCGGGCTACACCTTC. Amino acids: CASRRDRASDSGYTF. The J gene is TRBJ1-2, the V gene TRBV6-4; TRBD1 matches at 9 bases. Germline assignment: CDR1 MRHNA and CDR2 SNTAGT. CDR3 size: 15 residues. The ends lost 8 bases at V and 8 bases at J; junction bases unmatched: 15.

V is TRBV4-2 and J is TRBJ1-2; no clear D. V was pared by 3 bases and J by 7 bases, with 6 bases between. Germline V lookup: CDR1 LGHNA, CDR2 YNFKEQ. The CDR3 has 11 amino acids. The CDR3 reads CASSQAGGYTF. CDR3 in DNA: TGTGCCAGCAGCCAGGCGGGTGGCTACACCTTC.

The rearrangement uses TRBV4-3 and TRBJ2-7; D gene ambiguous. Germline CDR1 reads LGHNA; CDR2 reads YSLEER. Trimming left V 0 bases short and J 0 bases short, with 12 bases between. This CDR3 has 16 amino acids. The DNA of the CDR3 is TGCGCCAGCAGCCAAGATAAATCCACACCCTCCTACGAGCAGTACTTC. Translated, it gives CASSQDKSTPSYEQYF.

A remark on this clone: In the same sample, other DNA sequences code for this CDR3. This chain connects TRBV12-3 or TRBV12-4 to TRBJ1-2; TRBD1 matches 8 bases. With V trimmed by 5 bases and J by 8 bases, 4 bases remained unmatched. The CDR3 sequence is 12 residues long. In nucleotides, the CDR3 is TGTGCCAGCAGTAGACAGGGGCGAGGCTACACCTTC. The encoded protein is CASSRQGRGYTF.

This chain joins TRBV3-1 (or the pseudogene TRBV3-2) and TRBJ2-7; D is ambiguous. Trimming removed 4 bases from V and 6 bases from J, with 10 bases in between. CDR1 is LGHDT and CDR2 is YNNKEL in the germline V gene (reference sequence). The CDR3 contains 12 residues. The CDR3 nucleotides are TGTGCCAGCAGCCCCACGAGAACCGAGCAGTACTTC. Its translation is CASSPTRTEQYF.

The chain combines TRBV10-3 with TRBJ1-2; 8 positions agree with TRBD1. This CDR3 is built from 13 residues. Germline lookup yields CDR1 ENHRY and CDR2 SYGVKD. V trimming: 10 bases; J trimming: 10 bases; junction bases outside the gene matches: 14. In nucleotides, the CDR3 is TGTGCCACCCAAGGACAGGGCCTTGATTCCTACACCTTC. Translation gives CATQGQGLDSYTF.

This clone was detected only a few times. The CDR3 sequence is CASSPSQGNNSPLHF. As DNA, the CDR3 is TGTGCCAGCAGCCCGTCACAGGGGAATAATTCACCCCTCCACTTT. This rearrangement joins TRBV3-1 (or the pseudogene TRBV3-2) to TRBJ1-6; 7 bases align to TRBD1. The germline V gene has CDR1 LGHDT and CDR2 YNNKEL (reference sequence). With V trimmed by 4 bases and J by 5 bases, 5 bases remained unmatched. The CDR3 is made up of 15 amino acids.

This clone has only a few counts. DNA of the CDR3: TGTGCCAGCAGCCCGACCCTTCCGTCTTTGGGCTCACCCCTCCACTTT. Its protein product is CASSPTLPSLGSPLHF. The chain carries TRBV7-2 and TRBJ1-6; no firm D call. This CDR3 is built from 16 residues. The V and J ends lost 5 bases and 10 bases respectively, with 21 bases between them. From germline, CDR1 is SGHTA and CDR2 FQGNSA.

CDR3 DNA sequence: TGCGCCAGCAGCTTGGTACAGGGGGCAAACTATGGCTACACCTTC. It codes for CASSLVQGANYGYTF. The chain links TRBV5-1 to TRBJ1-2; TRBD1 aligns across 9 bases. Germline V gene sequence: CDR1 SGHRS, CDR2 YFSETQ. The CDR3 has 15 residues. Trimming took 0 bases from V and 2 from J; bases not matched to a gene: 2.

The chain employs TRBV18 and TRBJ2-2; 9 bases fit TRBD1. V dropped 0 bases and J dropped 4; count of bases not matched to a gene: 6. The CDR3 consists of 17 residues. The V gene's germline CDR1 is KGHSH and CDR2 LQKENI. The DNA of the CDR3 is TGTGCCAGCTCACCACCGACAGGGGGAATTTCCACCGGGGAGCTGTTTTTT. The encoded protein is CASSPPTGGISTGELFF.

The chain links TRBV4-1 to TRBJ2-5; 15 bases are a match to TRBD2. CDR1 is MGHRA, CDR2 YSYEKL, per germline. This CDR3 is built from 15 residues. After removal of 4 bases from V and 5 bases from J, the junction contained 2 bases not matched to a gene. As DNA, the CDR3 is TGCGCCAGCAGCCCTGGGACTAGCGGGGGGGAGACCCAGTACTTC. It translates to CASSPGTSGGETQYF.

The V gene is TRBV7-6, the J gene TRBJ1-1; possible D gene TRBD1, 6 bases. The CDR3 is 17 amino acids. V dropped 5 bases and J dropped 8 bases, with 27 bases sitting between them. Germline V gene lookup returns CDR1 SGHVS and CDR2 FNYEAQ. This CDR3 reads CASSLKFKIGTTSEAFF. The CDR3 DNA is TGTGCCAGCAGCCTAAAGTTTAAAATAGGGACAACTTCGGAAGCTTTCTTT.

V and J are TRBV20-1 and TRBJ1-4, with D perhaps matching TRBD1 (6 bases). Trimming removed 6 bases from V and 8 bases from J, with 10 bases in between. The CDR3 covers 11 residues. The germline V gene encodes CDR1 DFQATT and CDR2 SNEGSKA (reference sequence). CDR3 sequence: CSAWQGEKLFF. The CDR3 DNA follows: TGCAGTGCCTGGCAGGGGGAAAAACTGTTTTTT.

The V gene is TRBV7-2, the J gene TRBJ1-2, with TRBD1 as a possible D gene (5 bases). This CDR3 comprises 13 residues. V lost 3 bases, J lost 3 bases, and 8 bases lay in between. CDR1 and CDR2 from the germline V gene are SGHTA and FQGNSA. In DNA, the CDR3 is TGTGCCAGCAGCTTGGTAGGGGACTATGGCTACACCTTC. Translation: CASSLVGDYGYTF.

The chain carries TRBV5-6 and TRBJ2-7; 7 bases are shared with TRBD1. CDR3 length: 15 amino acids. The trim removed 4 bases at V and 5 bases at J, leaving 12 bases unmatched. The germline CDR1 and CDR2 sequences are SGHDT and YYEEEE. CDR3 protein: CASSPRGDRADEQYF. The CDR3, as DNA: TGTGCCAGCAGCCCCCGCGGAGACAGGGCCGACGAGCAGTACTTC.

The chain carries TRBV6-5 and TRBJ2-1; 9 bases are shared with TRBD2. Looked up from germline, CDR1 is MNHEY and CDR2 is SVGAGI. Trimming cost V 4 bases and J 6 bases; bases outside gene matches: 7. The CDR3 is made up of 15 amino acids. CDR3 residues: CASSSSGGPSNEQFF. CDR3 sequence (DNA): TGTGCCAGCAGTTCGAGCGGGGGGCCATCCAATGAGCAGTTCTTC.

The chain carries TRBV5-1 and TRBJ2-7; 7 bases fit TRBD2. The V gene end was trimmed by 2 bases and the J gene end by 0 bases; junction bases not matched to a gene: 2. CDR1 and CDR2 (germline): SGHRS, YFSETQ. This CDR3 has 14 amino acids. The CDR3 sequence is CASSFGGNSYEQYF. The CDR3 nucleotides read TGCGCCAGCAGCTTCGGGGGGAACTCCTACGAGCAGTACTTC.

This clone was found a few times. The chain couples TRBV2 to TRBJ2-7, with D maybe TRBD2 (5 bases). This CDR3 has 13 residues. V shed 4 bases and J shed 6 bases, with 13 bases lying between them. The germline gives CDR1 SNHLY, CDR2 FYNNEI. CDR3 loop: CASSVYGVAEQYF. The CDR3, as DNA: TGTGCCAGCAGTGTATACGGGGTCGCCGAGCAGTACTTC.

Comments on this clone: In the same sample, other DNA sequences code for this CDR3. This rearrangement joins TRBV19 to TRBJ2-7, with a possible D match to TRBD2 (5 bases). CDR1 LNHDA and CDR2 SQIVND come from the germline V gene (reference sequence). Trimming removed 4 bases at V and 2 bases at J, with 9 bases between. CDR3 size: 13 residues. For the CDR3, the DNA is TGTGCCAGTAGTACGTCCGGGGCCTACGAGCAGTACTTC. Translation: CASSTSGAYEQYF.

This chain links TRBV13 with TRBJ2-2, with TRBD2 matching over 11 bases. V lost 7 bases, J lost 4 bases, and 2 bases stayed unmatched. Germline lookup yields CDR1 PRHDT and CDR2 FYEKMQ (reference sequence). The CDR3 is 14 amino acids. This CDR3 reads CASTSGGTTGELFF. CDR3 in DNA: TGTGCCAGCACTAGCGGGGGGACCACCGGGGAGCTGTTTTTT.

The CDR3 here is CASSSGLPGQAGYGYTF. DNA of the CDR3: TGCGCCAGCAGCTCCGGTCTCCCTGGACAGGCCGGCTATGGCTACACCTTC. V and J are TRBV5-1 and TRBJ1-2; 7 bases match TRBD1. The CDR3 has 17 amino acids. Germline V gene data show CDR1 as SGHRS and CDR2 as YFSETQ. Trimming removed 3 bases from V and 4 bases from J; junction bases left unmatched: 15.

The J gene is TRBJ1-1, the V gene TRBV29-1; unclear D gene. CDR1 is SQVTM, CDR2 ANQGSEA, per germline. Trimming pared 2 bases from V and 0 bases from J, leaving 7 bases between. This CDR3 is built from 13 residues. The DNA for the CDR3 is TGCAGCGTTGAATACTCCGTGAACACTGAAGCTTTCTTT. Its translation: CSVEYSVNTEAFF.

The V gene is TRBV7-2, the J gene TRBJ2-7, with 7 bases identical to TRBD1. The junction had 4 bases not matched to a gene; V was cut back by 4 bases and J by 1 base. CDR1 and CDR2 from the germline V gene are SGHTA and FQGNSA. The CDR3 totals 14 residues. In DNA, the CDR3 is TGTGCCAGCAGCTCCCGGGACAGATCCTACGAGCAGTACTTC. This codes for CASSSRDRSYEQYF.

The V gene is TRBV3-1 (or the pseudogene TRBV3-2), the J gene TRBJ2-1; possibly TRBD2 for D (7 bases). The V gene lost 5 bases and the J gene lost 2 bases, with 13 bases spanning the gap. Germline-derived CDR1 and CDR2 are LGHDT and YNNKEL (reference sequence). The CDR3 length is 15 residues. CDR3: CASSARGAAYNEQFF. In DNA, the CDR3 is TGTGCCAGCAGCGCCCGGGGGGCCGCCTACAATGAGCAGTTCTTC.

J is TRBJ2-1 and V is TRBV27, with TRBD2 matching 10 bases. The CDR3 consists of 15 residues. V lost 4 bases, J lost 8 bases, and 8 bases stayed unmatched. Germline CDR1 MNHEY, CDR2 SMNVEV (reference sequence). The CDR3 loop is CASSSSERGGDEQFF. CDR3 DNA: TGTGCCAGCAGTTCCTCGGAGCGGGGGGGAGATGAGCAGTTCTTC.

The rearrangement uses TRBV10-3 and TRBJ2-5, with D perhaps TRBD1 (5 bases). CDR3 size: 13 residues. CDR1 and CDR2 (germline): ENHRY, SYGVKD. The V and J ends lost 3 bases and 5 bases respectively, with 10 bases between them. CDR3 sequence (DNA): TGTGCCATCAGTGACAGGGCGAGGGAGACCCAGTACTTC. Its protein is CAISDRARETQYF.